Each of the 6 T cell receptor beta chains below was sequenced from the same sample in a study of control samples from healthy donors and cancer patients. Some clones are missing from TCRdb's copy, which holds only in-frame ones; the method was immunoSEQ multiplex PCR. This sample yields 130,000 or so clones, of which over 75% are seen a single time; approximately 3.2% belongs to the top ten. The sample taken for sequencing was blood. Receptors originate from a man aged 50 to 59 in good health.

The rearrangement uses TRBV7-8 and TRBJ1-6; tentative D call: TRBD1 (6 bases). V was cut by 5 bases and J by 6 bases, with 14 bases left in between. Germline assignment: CDR1 SGHVS and CDR2 FQNEAQ. The CDR3 covers 15 residues. CDR3 sequence: CASSPRGLTNSPLHF. Written as DNA, the CDR3 is TGTGCCAGCAGCCCCAGGGGACTGACTAATTCACCCCTCCACTTT.

CDR3 nucleotides: TGTGCCAGCAGTTACCTTTCGGACAGGCCCACCGGGGAGCTGTTTTTT. Residues: CASSYLSDRPTGELFF. The chain recombines TRBV6-6 with TRBJ2-2; 7 nucleotides agree with TRBD1. This CDR3 has 16 residues. Trimming took 2 bases from V and 4 from J; bases not matched to a gene: 7. In germline, CDR1 is MNHNY, CDR2 SVGAGI (reference sequence).

V usage is TRBV7-8 and J usage is TRBJ2-5; D not certain. CDR1 and CDR2 (germline): SGHVS, FQNEAQ. V was shortened by 2 bases and J by 6 bases, with 13 bases between the two germline ends. There are 14 residues in the CDR3. CDR3 protein: CASSLQFREQTQYF. DNA for the CDR3: TGTGCCAGCAGCTTACAATTCCGAGAGCAGACCCAGTACTTC.

This chain links TRBV5-6 with TRBJ2-5, with a weak D call TRBD2 (6 bases). The CDR3 runs 15 residues. V shed 0 bases and J shed 5 bases, with 14 bases lying between them. The V gene's germline CDR1 is SGHDT and CDR2 YYEEEE. CDR3: CASSLGVAAPETQYF. The CDR3 DNA reads as TGTGCCAGCAGCTTGGGAGTAGCGGCCCCGGAGACCCAGTACTTC.

The chain joins TRBV24-1 to TRBJ1-2; D is ambiguous. With 3 bases removed from V and 4 bases from J, the gap between germline ends came to 8 bases. Germline V CDR1 and CDR2: KGHDR, SFDVKD. There are 13 residues in the CDR3. CDR3 loop: CATSDRLGYGYTF. CDR3 in DNA: TGTGCCACCAGTGATAGGTTAGGCTATGGCTACACCTTC.

The CDR3 reads CASSLPGQGGETQYF. CDR3 in DNA: TGCGCCAGCAGCCTACCGGGACAGGGGGGAGAGACCCAGTACTTC. The V gene is TRBV4-1, the J gene TRBJ2-5; 11 bases are a match to TRBD1. This CDR3 is 15 amino acids long. V shed 4 bases, J shed 4 bases, and the junction held 5 bases outside the gene matches. In germline, CDR1 is MGHRA, CDR2 YSYEKL.